This is a list of T cell receptor beta chains from one sample in a study of shared clonotypes between healthy human individuals. Profiling relied on immunoSEQ multiplex PCR, and the TCRdb table lists in-frame clones only, not all of them. The sample lists fewer than 1 million clones, around 96% occurring once. Sequenced material: naive CD8+ T cells sorted from blood. These TCRs come from a man under 40 in good health. The CDR3 runs from the conserved cysteine through the conserved F or W. D genes are given only for firm matches. The listing skips clone size in some rows; elsewhere it reads once, few, many or a size class.

len,abundance,v_gene,j_gene,d_gene,CDR3aa,CDR3nt
16,-,TRBV7-9,TRBJ1-1,-,CASSLVTVLSNTEAFF,TGTGCCAGCAGCTTAGTTACAGTCCTTTCGAACACTGAAGCTTTCTTT
17,-,TRBV5-1,TRBJ2-3,TRBD1,CASSLRGTGFSTDTQYF,TGCGCCAGCAGCTTGAGGGGGACAGGGTTCAGCACAGATACGCAGTATTTT
21,-,TRBV9,TRBJ2-1,TRBD2,CASSVAPGRGWVLGEYNEQFF,TGTGCCAGCAGCGTAGCCCCCGGGAGGGGCTGGGTCTTAGGCGAATACAATGAGCAGTTCTTC
16,-,TRBV18,TRBJ2-7,TRBD1,CASSGSFGQGTDGQYF,TGTGCCAGCTCAGGTTCATTTGGACAGGGAACCGACGGGCAGTACTTC
13,-,TRBV9,TRBJ2-3,-,CASNEQVTDTQYF,TGTGCCAGCAACGAACAGGTCACAGATACGCAGTATTTT
15,-,TRBV7-9,TRBJ2-7,TRBD1,CASSSEGQGVYEQYF,TGTGCCAGCAGCTCGGAGGGACAGGGGGTTTACGAGCAGTACTTC
15,-,TRBV10-3,TRBJ2-2,-,CAISEPVLNTGELFF,TGTGCCATCAGTGAGCCAGTTTTAAACACCGGGGAGCTGTTTTTT
13,-,TRBV6-5,TRBJ2-1,-,CASSHDRLSEQFF,TGTGCCAGCAGCCACGACCGACTTTCGGAGCAGTTCTTC
15,-,TRBV7-8,TRBJ2-1,-,CASSLVGLDNNEQFF,TGTGCCAGCAGCTTAGTGGGACTGGACAACAATGAGCAGTTCTTC
12,-,TRBV7-6,TRBJ2-7,-,CASSETGTEQYF,TGTGCCAGCAGCGAAACAGGGACCGAGCAGTACTTC
13,-,TRBV28,TRBJ2-7,TRBD1,CASNRQGWYEQYF,TGTGCCAGCAACCGACAGGGGTGGTACGAGCAGTACTTC
14,-,TRBV7-8,TRBJ2-7,TRBD1,CATSAGGEGYEQYF,TGTGCCACCTCGGCAGGGGGCGAGGGTTACGAGCAGTACTTC
18,-,TRBV14,TRBJ2-1,-,CASSQDYPWEIGHNEQFF,TGTGCCAGCAGCCAAGACTATCCGTGGGAGATCGGGCACAATGAGCAGTTCTTC
18,-,TRBV5-1,TRBJ2-2,TRBD1,CASSPLDRASLNTGELFF,TGCGCCAGCAGCCCGCTAGACAGGGCAAGTTTGAACACCGGGGAGCTGTTTTTT
16,-,TRBV21-1,TRBJ2-7,-,CASSKGGPSGRYEQYF,TGTGCCAGCAGCAAAGGGGGCCCTAGCGGACGATACGAGCAGTACTTC
15,once,TRBV2,TRBJ1-1,-,CASSGSRIMNTEAFF,TGTGCCAGCAGTGGGAGCAGAATCATGAACACTGAAGCTTTCTTT
13,-,TRBV6-6,TRBJ2-5,-,CASSYGVRETQYF,TGTGCCAGCAGTTATGGGGTTAGAGAGACCCAGTACTTC
13,few,TRBV7-9,TRBJ2-7,-,CASSLADSWEQYF,TGTGCCAGCAGCTTAGCGGACAGTTGGGAGCAGTACTTC
14,-,TRBV25-1,TRBJ1-1,TRBD1,CASSEAGGAAEAFF,TGTGCCAGCAGTGAAGCAGGGGGCGCCGCTGAAGCTTTCTTT
15,-,TRBV6-5,TRBJ2-7,-,CASSYSGRPQGEQYF,TGTGCCAGCAGTTACTCGGGACGCCCCCAGGGTGAGCAGTACTTC
14,-,TRBV30,TRBJ2-7,-,CAWSHSVGDYEQYF,TGTGCCTGGAGCCATTCCGTCGGGGACTACGAGCAGTACTTC
19,-,TRBV7-9,TRBJ2-6,-,CASSTTLATIVSGANVLTF,TGTGCCAGCAGCACCACCCTTGCCACCATAGTCTCTGGGGCCAACGTCCTGACTTTC
14,-,TRBV5-5,TRBJ1-4,TRBD1,CASSSGQGAEKLFF,TGTGCCAGCAGCTCCGGACAGGGGGCCGAAAAACTGTTTTTT
15,-,TRBV15,TRBJ2-3,-,CATSRDRVLTDTQYF,TGTGCCACCAGCAGAGATCGGGTTCTTACAGATACGCAGTATTTT
15,once,TRBV9,TRBJ2-7,-,CASSALPGLYYEQYF,TGTGCCAGCAGCGCCCTCCCGGGACTTTACTACGAGCAGTACTTC
13,-,TRBV27,TRBJ2-2,-,CASSLWGPGELFF,TGTGCCAGCAGTTTATGGGGTCCCGGGGAGCTGTTTTTT
15,-,TRBV7-6,TRBJ2-5,TRBD1,CASSFGGQGRETQYF,TGTGCCAGCAGCTTTGGGGGACAGGGTAGGGAGACCCAGTACTTC
17,-,TRBV4-1,TRBJ2-3,TRBD2,CASSQGGVAGGTDTQYF,TGCGCCAGCAGCCAAGGTGGGGTAGCGGGAGGGACAGATACGCAGTATTTT
9,-,TRBV20-1,TRBJ2-7,-,CSATYEQYF,TGCAGTGCTACTTACGAGCAGTACTTC
15,-,TRBV19,TRBJ2-1,-,CASSIILSGYNEQFF,TGTGCCAGTAGTATTATTCTTAGCGGTTACAATGAGCAGTTCTTC
13,-,TRBV6-1,TRBJ2-7,TRBD1,CASTGQYQYEQYF,TGTGCCAGCACGGGACAGTACCAGTACGAGCAGTACTTC
15,once,TRBV6-5,TRBJ1-1,-,CASSYSAVSNTEAFF,TGTGCCAGCAGTTATTCGGCAGTCTCGAACACTGAAGCTTTCTTT
13,-,TRBV19,TRBJ2-7,-,CASSEGPVYEQYF,TGTGCCAGTAGTGAGGGACCCGTCTACGAGCAGTACTTC
14,-,TRBV5-1,TRBJ1-1,-,CASSWGDGSPEAFF,TGCGCCAGCAGCTGGGGGGACGGGTCTCCTGAAGCTTTCTTT
13,-,TRBV30,TRBJ2-3,-,CAWSRLVTDTQYF,TGTGCCTGGAGTCGGTTAGTGACAGATACGCAGTATTTT